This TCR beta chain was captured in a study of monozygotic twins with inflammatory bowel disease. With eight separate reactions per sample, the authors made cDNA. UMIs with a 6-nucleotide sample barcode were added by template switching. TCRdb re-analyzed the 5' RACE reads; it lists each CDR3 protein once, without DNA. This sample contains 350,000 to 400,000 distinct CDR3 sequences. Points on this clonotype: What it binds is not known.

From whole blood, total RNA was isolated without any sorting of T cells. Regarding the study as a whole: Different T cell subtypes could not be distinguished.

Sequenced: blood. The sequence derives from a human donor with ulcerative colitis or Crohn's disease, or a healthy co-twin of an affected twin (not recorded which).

CDR3 protein: CASSANRGAETQYF. The V and J genes are TRBV7-3 and TRBJ2-5; the D gene TCRdb calls, TRBD1, cannot be checked with no DNA. CDR3 length: 14 residues. In germline, CDR1 is SGHTA, CDR2 FQGTGA.